This passage covers 5 T cell receptor beta chains from one sample sequenced in a study of T cells in Graves' hyperthyroidism and ophthalmopathy. TCR beta CDR3 regions were amplified from RNA. With the HTBI primer set, the TCR CDR3 went through a first round of RT-PCR. TCRdb recomputed calls from the multiplex PCR reads with MiXCR, one row per CDR3 protein. The sample includes 450,000 to 700,000 distinct CDR3 sequences, 40% to 55% of them seen just once. Material for sequencing was peripheral blood or thyroid tissue (not recorded which). These receptors were taken from an adult woman with Graves' disease, either hyperthyroidism or ophthalmopathy (not recorded which).

The table lists this clonotype with a count of one. The chain links TRBV7-8 to TRBJ1-5; TRBD1 matches 9 bases. This CDR3 contains 14 residues. With V trimmed by 5 bases and J by 6 bases, 5 bases remained unmatched. CDR1 and CDR2 (germline): SGHVS, FQNEAQ. CDR3 DNA sequence: TGTGCCAGCAGCATATACAGGGGGCTTCAGCCCCAGCATTTT. This gives the protein CASSIYRGLQPQHF.

Of note for this clonotype: One junction end does not reproduce the germline sequence, and a read error may be involved. The gene calls are TRBV25-1 and TRBJ1-1; D is unresolved. The CDR3 runs 16 residues. Germline CDR1 MGHDK, CDR2 SYGVNS. CDR3 nucleotides: TGCGCCAGCAGCCAAGATTGGGCCCGTCGGGACACTGAAGCTTTCTTT. It codes for CASSQDWARRDTEAFF.

This clonotype was detected many times. The rearrangement uses TRBV10-3 and TRBJ1-2; D not resolved. Germline CDR1 ENHRY, CDR2 SYGVKD. This CDR3 contains 13 residues. V gave up 3 bases and J gave up 4 bases, with 9 bases separating them. CDR3 sequence (DNA): TGTGCCATCAGTGACGTCAGGATCTATGGCTACACCTTC. Encoded protein: CAISDVRIYGYTF.

As for this clonotype: No conserved phenylalanine or tryptophan ends this CDR3, so it is likely a read error. The rearrangement joins TRBV7-9 to TRBJ2-6; D ambiguous. This CDR3 comprises 17 residues. The germline V and J ends were trimmed by 1 base and 1 base, with 11 bases remaining between them. Germline CDR1 and CDR2: SEHNR and FQNEAQ (reference sequence). CDR3 sequence: CASSLGRLGSGANVLTP. CDR3 sequence (DNA): TGTGCCAGCAGCTTAGGTCGTTTGGGTTCTGGGGCCAACGTCCTGACTCCA.

This clonotype has a count of ten or more. This chain joins TRBV12-3 or TRBV12-4 and TRBJ1-1, with 7 nucleotides matching TRBD1. The CDR3 extends over 13 amino acids. The V and J ends lost 6 bases and 4 bases, in that order; junction bases with no gene match: 5. The chain's CDR3 is CASRDNRGTEAFF. The CDR3 nucleotides are TGTGCCAGCAGGGATAACAGGGGCACTGAAGCTTTCTTT.